The rows below give T cell receptor beta chains drawn from one sample of a study of blood T cell repertoires in COVID-19. Method: immunoSEQ multiplex PCR; TCRdb's copy keeps in-frame clones and lacks some. Of about 190,000 clones detected, 80% to 90% appear once; the ten largest clones hold approximately 2.1%. Sequences were obtained from peripheral blood. These receptors originate from a man in his 70s with active or convalescent COVID-19. The CDR3 runs from the conserved cysteine through the conserved F or W.

j_call v_call cdr3_aa
TRBJ1-2 TRBV7-8 CASSRGQGAEYGYTF
TRBJ1-4 TRBV11-2 CASSLIQATNEKLFF
TRBJ1-6 TRBV10-3 CAISVGQGPGNSPLHF
TRBJ1-5 TRBV15 CATSTAVSNQPQHF
TRBJ1-3 TRBV28 CASLEGNTIYF
TRBJ2-2 TRBV7-2 CASTRPGQSLAELFF
TRBJ2-1 TRBV5-1 CASSLGRTGNEQFF
TRBJ1-1 TRBV30 CAWLSGGAVSEAFF
TRBJ2-1 TRBV5-4 CASSLGLAGGYEQFF
TRBJ1-4 TRBV3-1/TRBV3-2 CASSAGGFNEKLFF
TRBJ2-1 TRBV6-1 CASSGGDRGPYNEQFF
TRBJ1-3 TRBV5-1 CASSPGQASGNTIYF
TRBJ2-7 TRBV5-1 CASSFGTGTYEQYF
TRBJ2-3 TRBV5-5 CASSLGAGVGGTQYF
TRBJ2-7 TRBV5-1 CASSSSWTSGRSYEQYF
TRBJ1-4 TRBV3-1/TRBV3-2 CASSQSPGKGLFF
TRBJ1-1 TRBV6-6 CASRKNRGRDTEAFF
TRBJ1-5 TRBV6-1 CASSEQGQKYSNQPQHF
TRBJ1-5 TRBV28 CASYPGGSNQPQHF
TRBJ2-3 TRBV7-2 CASSFVSRTDTQYF
TRBJ1-1 TRBV2 CASSEVGGLRVNTEAFF
TRBJ1-5 TRBV4-1 CASSPQQGEWNQPQHF
TRBJ2-7 TRBV3-1/TRBV3-2 CASSRHRDEQYF
TRBJ1-4 TRBV5-6 CASSLDGVGREKLFF
TRBJ1-2 TRBV19 CASTPLGQGAYGYTF
TRBJ1-6 TRBV5-1 CASSLVGGDSPLHF
TRBJ2-3 TRBV4-3 CASSQDSWGGVTQYF
TRBJ2-7 TRBV10-3 CAISVGADSYEQYF
TRBJ1-5 TRBV28 CASSFTRSSYSNQPQHF